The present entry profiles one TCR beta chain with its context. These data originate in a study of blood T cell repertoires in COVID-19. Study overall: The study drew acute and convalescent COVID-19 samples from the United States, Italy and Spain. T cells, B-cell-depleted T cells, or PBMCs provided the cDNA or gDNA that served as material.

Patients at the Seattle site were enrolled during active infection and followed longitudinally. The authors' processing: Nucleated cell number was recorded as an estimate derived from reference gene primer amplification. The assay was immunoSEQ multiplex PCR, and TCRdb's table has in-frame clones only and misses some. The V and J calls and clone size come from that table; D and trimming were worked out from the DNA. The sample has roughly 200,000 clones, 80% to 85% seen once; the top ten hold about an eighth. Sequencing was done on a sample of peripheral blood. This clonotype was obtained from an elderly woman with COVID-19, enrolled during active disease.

The CDR3 DNA sequence: TGTGCCAGCAGCTTAGAGGGGAAGGTGGGCTACAATGAGCAGTTCTTC. Translated, it gives CASSLEGKVGYNEQFF. The chain links TRBV7-2 to TRBJ2-1; tentative D call: TRBD1 (5 bases). The germline CDR1 and CDR2 sequences are SGHTA and FQGNSA. The CDR3 runs to 16 residues. The V end lost 1 base, the J end lost 3 bases, and 13 bases lay between the germline ends.